This TCR beta chain derives from a study of low-dose radiotherapy and immunotherapy resistance in tumors. Overall study: Doses of 0.5 Gy per fraction every 2 weeks, totaling 6.5 Gy, went to Cohort 1. Treatment included intravenous cyclophosphamide dosed at 200 mg/m2 every two weeks, one day before radiation and immunotherapy.

Priming of first-strand cDNA relied on TRAV- and TRBV-specific primers (covering alpha and beta chains). Amplification, which lasted 20 PCR cycles, used a constant-region primer and V-primer adapter to amplify TCRs. TCRdb re-derived calls from the reads in MiXCR, one entry per CDR3 protein. The data contain around 80,000 distinct CDR3 sequences, 15% to 20% of them singletons. In this sample, this clonotype turned up many times. Germline V lookup: CDR1 SGHVS, CDR2 FNYEAQ. This CDR3 is 14 amino acids long. Trimming shortened V by 3 bases and J by 0 bases, and 9 bases separated the two germline ends. Indicated time point: before trial treatment. Administered to the donors were nivolumab, ipilimumab, aspirin, low-dose cyclophosphamide and low-dose radiotherapy. Advanced solid tumors without tumor-infiltrating lymphocytes were required for inclusion.

The genes are TRBV7-6 and TRBJ2-7; a possible D gene is TRBD1 (6 bases). Sequenced material: PBMCs, taken before treatment. The sequence was obtained from a male donor with prostate cancer. CDR3 sequence (DNA): TGTGCCAGCAGCTTTCGGGACAACTCCTACGAGCAGTACTTC. Translating gives CASSFRDNSYEQYF. The variable domain in full, with the rest retrieved from reference TRBV7-6 and TRBJ2-7, is GAGVSQSPRYKVTKRGQDVALRCDPISGHVSLYWYRQALGQGPEFLTYFNYEAQQDKSGLPNDRFSAERPEGSISTLTIQRTEQRDSAMYRCASSFRDNSYEQYFGPGTRLTVT.